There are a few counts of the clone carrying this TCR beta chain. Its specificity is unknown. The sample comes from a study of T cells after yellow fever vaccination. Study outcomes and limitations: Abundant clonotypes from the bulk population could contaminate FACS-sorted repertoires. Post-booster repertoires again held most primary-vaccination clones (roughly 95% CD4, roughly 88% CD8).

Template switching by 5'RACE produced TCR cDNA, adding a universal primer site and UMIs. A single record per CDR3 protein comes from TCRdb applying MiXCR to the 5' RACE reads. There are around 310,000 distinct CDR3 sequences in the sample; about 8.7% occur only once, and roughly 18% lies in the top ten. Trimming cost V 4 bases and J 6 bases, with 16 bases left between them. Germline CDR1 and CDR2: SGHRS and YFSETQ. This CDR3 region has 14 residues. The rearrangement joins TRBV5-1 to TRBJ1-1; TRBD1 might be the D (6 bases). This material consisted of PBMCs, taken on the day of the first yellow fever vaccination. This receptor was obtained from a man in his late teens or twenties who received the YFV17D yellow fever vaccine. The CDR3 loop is CASSPHRDRAEAFF. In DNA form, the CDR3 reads TGCGCCAGCAGCCCCCACAGGGACCGTGCTGAAGCTTTCTTT.